Listed below are T cell receptor beta chains from one sample, sequenced in a study of CD8+CD57+ T cells in acquired aplastic anemia. MiXCR, run by TCRdb on the reads, gives a single entry per CDR3 protein. In the table there are roughly 420,000 distinct CDR3 sequences, about two thirds of which are singletons. Sequencing input: sorted CD4+, CD8+, or CD8+CD57+ T cells (not recorded which) from PBMCs. Source of these receptors: a human donor in good health, serving as a control. Both conserved end residues are part of each CDR3. D genes are given only for firm matches. Clone size is given for some rows only: seen once, a few or many times, or a class if the clone is expanded.

size	D	V	J	length	DNA	CDR3
NA	NA	TRBV12-3/TRBV12-4	TRBJ1-2	12	TGTGCCAGCACCCCCGTGGGGGTTGGCTACACCTTT	CASTPVGVGYTF
NA	NA	TRBV2	TRBJ2-1	14	TGTGCCAGCAGCCCAGGCCAGACCAACCATGCCCAGCACTTC	CASSPGQTNHAQHF
NA	NA	TRBV9	TRBJ1-2	16	TGTGCCAGCGGCGAAGCCGGGACTGTATCCTACGAGCGCTACACCTTC	CASGEAGTVSYERYTF
many	NA	TRBV18	TRBJ2-2	14	TGTGCCAGCTCTCCGCGGACCTTCAGCGGGGAGCTGTTTTTT	CASSPRTFSGELFF
NA	NA	TRBV5-4	TRBJ1-5	15	TGTGCCAGCAGCTATAGGGAGCGCCGAAATCAGCCCCAGCATTTT	CASSYRERRNQPQHF
many	NA	TRBV14	TRBJ2-1	16	TGTGCCAGCAGCAAAAGGACAGGGAGGGGCTACAATGAGCAGTTCTTC	CASSKRTGRGYNEQFF
NA	TRBD1	TRBV6-6	TRBJ2-2	21	TGTGCCAGCAGTTACTCGTATGACCGGGACAGCTCGTTTGGAAACACCGGGGAGCTGTTTTTT	CASSYSYDRDSSFGNTGELFF
NA	TRBD2	TRBV13	TRBJ2-7	14	TGTGCCAGCACGCACAGCGGGGGGGTAGGTGAGCAGTACTTC	CASTHSGGVGEQYF
once	NA	TRBV2	TRBJ2-5	15	NA	CASSARGGGHTFGSF
NA	NA	TRBV9	TRBJ2-1	16	TGTGCCAGCAGCGTAGCAGGGGAGAGCTCCTACAATGAGCAGTTCTTC	CASSVAGESSYNEQFF
NA	TRBD2	TRBV20-1	TRBJ2-7	13	TGCAGTGCTAGAACGACTAGCGGGTACGAGCAGTACTTC	CSARTTSGYEQYF
NA	NA	TRBV7-7	TRBJ1-2	15	NA	CASSSGGKRAVLRTF
NA	NA	TRBV7-2	TRBJ1-2	12	TGTGCCAGCAGCGGAGCCTACGATGGCTACACCTTC	CASSGAYDGYTF
NA	NA	TRBV5-1	TRBJ1-1	13	TGTGCCAGCAGCCGGGGGGCGGGAACTGGAGCTTTCTTT	CASSRGAGTGAFF
many	NA	TRBV20-1	TRBJ1-5	15	TGCAGTGCTGGACGAGACGGGGGAGGCAATCAGCCCCAGCATTTT	CSAGRDGGGNQPQHF
NA	TRBD1	TRBV7-4	TRBJ2-7	16	TGTGCCAGCAGCTTAGTGAGGACAGGAGTACCCTACGAGCAGTACTTC	CASSLVRTGVPYEQYF
NA	NA	TRBV12-5	TRBJ2-2	14	TGCGCCAGCGGATGCCTCGACATTACCGGGGAGCTGTTTTTT	CASGCLDITGELFF
NA	NA	TRBV30	TRBJ1-3	17	TGTGCCTGGAGCGAAACGGAGCCGGGGCTCTCTGGAAACACCATATATTTT	CAWSETEPGLSGNTIYF